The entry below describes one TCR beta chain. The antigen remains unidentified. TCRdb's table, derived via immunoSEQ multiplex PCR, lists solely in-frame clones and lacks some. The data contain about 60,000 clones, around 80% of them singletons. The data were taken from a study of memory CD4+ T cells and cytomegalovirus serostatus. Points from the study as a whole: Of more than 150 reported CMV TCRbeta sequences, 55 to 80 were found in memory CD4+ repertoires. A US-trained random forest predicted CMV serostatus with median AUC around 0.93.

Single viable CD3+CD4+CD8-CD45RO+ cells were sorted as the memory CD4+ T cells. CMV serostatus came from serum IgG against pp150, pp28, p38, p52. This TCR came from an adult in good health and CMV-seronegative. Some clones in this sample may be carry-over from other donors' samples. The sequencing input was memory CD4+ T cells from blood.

CDR3 sequence reads: CASSQGNNNSPLHF. As DNA, the CDR3 is TGCGCCAGCAGCCAAGGGAATAATAATTCACCCCTCCACTTT. The rearrangement joins TRBV4-3 to TRBJ1-6; D is uncertain. Germline CDR1 LGHNA, CDR2 YSLEER. V lost 1 base and J 5 bases, leaving 6 bases between the germline ends. The CDR3 is made up of 14 amino acids.